What follows are 8 T cell receptor beta chains derived from one specimen sequenced in a study of T cells in Graves' hyperthyroidism and ophthalmopathy (dated 2019 in TCRdb). Library preparation was by multiplex PCR. For sequencing, an Illumina HiSeq 2000 was employed. The TCR beta CDR3 regions were amplified from RNA transcripts. For the first round of RT-PCR on the TCR CDR3, the HTBI primer set was used together with the Qiagen OneStep RT-PCR kit. TCRdb ran its own pipeline on the public reads, namely fastp trimming at Q25 and MiXCR clone calling, and kept in-frame beta chains. Every CDR3 protein is listed once, alongside the most common genes and DNA of its rows. A total of more than 350,000 distinct CDR3 sequences appear in this sample, about 15% of them only once. The ten top clones hold approximately 20% of the sample. Input material: blood. The receptors originated from a woman aged 55 to 70 with Graves' ophthalmopathy.

This clonotype was recorded a few times. The rearrangement links TRBV5-1 to TRBJ2-5, with D possibly being TRBD1 (5 bases). Germline CDR1 reads SGHRS; CDR2 reads YFSETQ. The V end lost 1 base, the J end lost 3 bases, and 16 bases lay between the germline ends. The CDR3 is 16 amino acids. In DNA, the CDR3 is TGCGCCAGCAGCTTGATCCTAGGGGCTCGCAAAGAGACCCAGTACTTC. Residues: CASSLILGARKETQYF. Full variable domain (missing parts from reference TRBV5-1 and TRBJ2-5): KAGVTQTPRYLIKTRGQQVTLSCSPISGHRSVSWYQQTPGQGLQFLFEYFSETQRNKGNFPGRFSGRQFSNSRSEMNVSTLELGDSALYLCASSLILGARKETQYFGPGTRLLVL.

This clonotype was detected only a few times. The chain is built from TRBV7-9 and TRBJ1-1; D unclear. The CDR3 sequence is 14 residues long. Trimming took off 2 bases at V and 4 bases at J, with 11 bases between the two ends. The germline CDR1 and CDR2 sequences are SEHNR and FQNEAQ (reference sequence). The chain's CDR3 is CASSLIGPSTEAFF. The CDR3 DNA follows: TGTGCCAGCAGCTTAATCGGGCCGAGCACTGAAGCTTTCTTT.

In its sample, this clonotype was seen many times. This rearrangement joins TRBV7-2 to TRBJ2-7, with D uncertain. V lost 1 base and J lost 0, with 10 bases in between. Per the germline V gene, CDR1 is SGHTA and CDR2 is FQGNSA. The CDR3 is 15 amino acids. CDR3 in amino acids: CASSLGTYSSYEQYF. For the CDR3, the DNA is TGTGCCAGCAGCTTAGGGACGTATAGCTCCTACGAGCAGTACTTC.

This clonotype was counted at least ten times. The chain combines TRBV28 with TRBJ1-4; TRBD1 is a possible D gene (5 bases). Germline CDR1 reads MDHEN; CDR2 reads SYDVKM. Trimming removed 2 bases at V and 0 bases at J, with 7 bases between. The CDR3 totals 15 residues. The CDR3 DNA reads as TGTGCCAGCAGTTTAGGGGACTCAACTAATGAAAAACTGTTTTTT. This translates into CASSLGDSTNEKLFF.

This clonotype has a handful of counts. V and J are TRBV5-1 and TRBJ2-2; D perhaps matches TRBD1 (6 bases). Trimming took off 0 bases at V and 4 bases at J, with 10 bases between the two ends. In germline, CDR1 is SGHRS, CDR2 YFSETQ. The CDR3 spans 15 residues. The chain's CDR3 is CASSLATGSTGELFF. The CDR3 bases are TGCGCCAGCAGCTTGGCTACAGGGTCCACCGGGGAGCTGTTTTTT. Variable domain in full (rest from reference TRBV5-1 and TRBJ2-2): KAGVTQTPRYLIKTRGQQVTLSCSPISGHRSVSWYQQTPGQGLQFLFEYFSETQRNKGNFPGRFSGRQFSNSRSEMNVSTLELGDSALYLCASSLATGSTGELFFGEGSRLTVL.

A remark on this clonotype: A much larger clone sits a single nucleotide away, making a read error possible. The chain recombines TRBV27 with TRBJ2-3; possible D gene TRBD2, 6 bases. V lost 6 bases and J 1 base, leaving 11 bases between the germline ends. Germline CDR1 MNHEY, CDR2 SMNVEV (reference sequence). The length of the CDR3 is 14 residues. The CDR3 DNA reads TGTGCCAGCAGCCCGAGGGAGGGCACAGATACGCAGTATTTT. This encodes CASSPREGTDTQYF.

This clonotype was observed at least ten times. The rearrangement joins TRBV7-3 to TRBJ1-2; D is unresolved. The CDR3 is made up of 13 amino acids. Germline CDR1 SGHTA, CDR2 FQGTGA. V was cut by 6 bases and J by 1 base, with 9 bases left in between. The CDR3 bases are TGTGCCAGCAGTCCGCCGGGTAACTATGGCTACACCTTC. This sequence encodes CASSPPGNYGYTF.

The CDR3 DNA reads as TGTGCCAGCACCTCGACTAGCGGGAGCCACAATGAGCAGTTCTTC. It is translated as CASTSTSGSHNEQFF. The V gene is TRBV27, the J gene TRBJ2-1; TRBD2 matches 12 bases. V dropped 7 bases and J dropped 5; count of bases not matched to a gene: 6. Germline V gene sequence: CDR1 MNHEY, CDR2 SMNVEV (reference sequence). The CDR3 has 15 residues.